This T cell receptor beta chain derives from a study of blood T cell repertoires in COVID-19. About the research overall: T cells, B-cell-depleted T cells, or PBMCs provided the cDNA or gDNA that served as material.

Only in-frame clones appear in the TCRdb table, and some are missing; sequencing was by immunoSEQ multiplex PCR. The data hold around 300,000 clones, with 85% to 90% observed a single time. Germline lookup yields CDR1 ENHRY and CDR2 SYGVKD. The CDR3 length is 12 residues. V was shortened by 1 base and J by 8 bases, with 8 bases between the two germline ends. The sequence came from a woman in her thirties with COVID-19, enrolled during active disease. The specimen was peripheral blood. The chain links TRBV10-3 to TRBJ1-2, with TRBD1 as a possible D gene (5 bases). In nucleotides, the CDR3 is TGTGCCATCAGTGAGTGGGGCGAGGGCTACACCTTC. It encodes CAISEWGEGYTF.